The sequence of this T cell receptor (beta chain) was determined in a study of CD8 T cells in Susac syndrome (dated by TCRdb to the late 2010s). In terms of the full investigation: Repertoire sequencing was used to test whether CD8+ T cell activation and differentiation in Susac syndrome was antigen driven. The clonality of the CD8+ T cell repertoire was compared across over 10 healthy donors, some 14 Susac syndrome patients and around 15 multiple sclerosis patients.

RNA was extracted with the RNeasy kit and 0.5 to 1 ug was reverse transcribed using random hexamers. The immunoSEQ multiplex PCR assay, which covers 54 Vbeta and 13 Jbeta segments, was used to amplify TCR beta CDR3 regions. Bias from PCR amplification was corrected by using a synthetic template baseline for primer optimization and for computational correction. The study's own analysis went as follows. Reads were annotated to V, D and J genes according to IMGT and were analyzed with immunoSEQ Analyzer, with only productive sequences retained. Clonality was computed as one minus Shannon entropy normalized by log2 of the number of productive unique sequences. For each patient and control, public and private clones were evaluated within the 100 most prevalent clones. Clones were defined as Susac-specific when absent from the healthy and MS cohorts, from approximately 1,100 published viral clones and from other ImmuneACCESS disease sequences. TCRdb handled the public reads itself, with Q25 trimming in fastp and clone calling in MiXCR, and kept productive beta chains. Each entry merges the rows of one CDR3 protein and shows their most common DNA and genes. The V and J calls were determined by TCRdb, not by the authors. The sample table holds some 300,000 distinct CDR3 sequences, of which 89% were seen once. The ten largest clonotypes hold around 0.2% of the sample.

Comment on this clonotype: Its antigen remains undetermined. No base-level quality is on record; no much larger clone is a single base apart.

Here is what the overall study found, with its caveats: The study acknowledged that relatively few individuals were included in the TCR sequencing and HLA analysis.

Peripheral blood CD8+ and CD4+ T cells from healthy donors, Susac syndrome patients and multiple sclerosis patients were profiled by high-throughput TCR beta sequencing. The multiple sclerosis controls were treatment-naive patients whose relapsing-remitting disease, either stable or active, fulfilled the revised McDonald criteria. CD8+ TEMRA cells were enriched by FACS, while bulk CD8+ and CD4+ T cells were purified by magnetic negative isolation. Blood was drawn into EDTA tubes, processed within 24 hours, and PBMCs were isolated by density gradient centrifugation. PBMCs destined for TCR sequencing were cryopreserved in liquid nitrogen and later thawed in a 37 °C water bath. The sorted or isolated CD4+, CD8+ and CD8+ TEMRA cells had a purity of 90% or higher. The sample consisted of CD8+ T cells from PBMCs. The TCR originated in a human donor with multiple sclerosis.

The CDR3 protein is CASSQFSGGPRNEQFF. Read as DNA, the sequence is TGCGCCAGCAGCCAATTCTCAGGGGGACCGCGCAATGAGCAGTTCTTC. The chain was built from TRBV4-1 and TRBJ2-1, and TRBD1 matches 7 of the central bases. The V end gives up 2 bases and the J end 6 bases, leaving 10 bases in the junction not matched to a gene. From the cysteine through the phenylalanine, the CDR3 covers 16 amino acids. CDR3 DNA is the only sequence kept; it has 48 bases, read in frame from the first base. The germline V gene sets CDR1 to MGHRA and CDR2 to YSYEKL.